This T cell receptor beta chain stems from a study of long-term antiretroviral therapy in people with HIV. Study at large: Some samples came about a decade before the 2015 immediate-ART recommendation, and these were the earliest. Overall study findings and caveats: Post-treatment diversity went higher with ART but stayed below transplant donor controls.

The V gene lost 0 bases and the J gene lost 4 bases, with 9 bases spanning the gap. The CDR3 consists of 14 residues. CDR1 MNHEY and CDR2 SVGAGI come from the germline V gene. On this clone: Its antigen is unidentified.

This was the immunoSEQ v3.0 assay at survey level. Sequencing had a target that covered about 40,000-50,000 T-cell genomes per sample. This table comes from immunoSEQ multiplex PCR, and its TCRdb copy is limited to in-frame clones, with some not included. The sample has roughly 20,000 clones, 86% seen once. Ahead of DNA extraction, samples held about 0.95-10 million cryopreserved PBMC each. This specimen consisted of unsorted PBMCs, obtained 0.5 years after starting antiretroviral therapy. The V gene is TRBV6-5, the J gene TRBJ2-5; perhaps TRBD2 as D (5 bases). The receptor was isolated from a man in his forties with HIV. CDR3 nucleotides: TGTGCCAGCAGTTACTCGTCTGGAGGAGAGACCCAGTACTTC. Translation: CASSYSSGGETQYF.